These T cell receptor beta chains were read from a single sample in a study of T cell repertoires in cytomegalovirus infection. TCRdb reanalysed the reads using MiXCR and keeps one entry per CDR3 protein. The sample yields fewer than 950,000 distinct CDR3 sequences, approximately 30% seen once. Their target antigens are unknown. The specimen was cultured CD8+ T cells from PBMCs, collected from culture after CMV antigen stimulation. These receptor sequences come from a human donor in good health (CMV status not recorded). Some clones in this sample may be carry-over from other donors' samples. The CDR3 runs from the conserved cysteine through the conserved F or W. The order of the fields is V gene, J gene, D gene, clone size, CDR3 protein, CDR3 DNA. The D gene is left open where the match is weak. Some rows mark clone size as missing; the rest say once, few, many or name a class of expanded clone.

>TRBV24-1|TRBJ2-3|TRBD1|.
CATSDLGEGGPSTDTQYF
TGTGCCACCAGTGATTTGGGGGAAGGGGGCCCTAGCACAGATACGCAGTATTTT
>TRBV27|TRBJ2-7|TRBD2|.
CASSFGLAVEQYF
TGTGCCAGCAGTTTCGGGCTAGCGGTCGAGCAGTACTTC
>TRBV5-4|TRBJ2-3|.|.
CASSWGSSPPDTQYF
TGTGCCAGCAGCTGGGGGAGTTCCCCCCCAGATACGCAGTATTTT
>TRBV18|TRBJ2-7|TRBD1|.
CASSPALGQEQYF
TGTGCCAGCTCACCGGCGCTGGGACAGGAGCAGTACTTC
>TRBV4-1|TRBJ1-1|.|.
CASSQAREAFF
TGCGCCAGCAGCCAAGCCAGGGAAGCTTTCTTT
>TRBV7-8|TRBJ1-1|TRBD1|many
CASSFSDRGGEAFF
TGTGCCAGCAGCTTCTCTGACAGGGGGGGAGAAGCTTTCTTT
>TRBV5-4|TRBJ1-1|.|few
CASSLFGDFEAFF
TGTGCCAGCAGCTTGTTCGGGGATTTCGAAGCTTTCTTT
>TRBV5-6|TRBJ2-7|.|.
CASSLGDTNYEQYF
TGTGCCAGCAGCCTGGGGGACACCAATTACGAGCAGTACTTC
>TRBV6-5|TRBJ2-1|TRBD1|.
CASRLQGAHNEQFF
TGTGCCAGCAGATTACAGGGGGCCCACAATGAGCAGTTCTTC
>TRBV28|TRBJ1-2|.|.
CASSLGYTF
TGTGCCAGCAGCTTGGGCTACACCTTC
>TRBV5-6|TRBJ2-7|.|.
CASSLEVGASGQYF
TGTGCCAGCAGCTTAGAAGTGGGTGCCTCCGGGCAGTACTTC
>TRBV3-1|TRBJ2-2|.|.
CASSQASRTGELFF
TGTGCCAGCAGCCAAGCCTCTAGGACCGGGGAGCTGTTTTTT
>TRBV6-5|TRBJ1-5|TRBD1|few
CASSPGQGSQPQHF
TGTGCCAGCAGTCCGGGACAGGGAAGCCAGCCCCAGCATTTT
>TRBV12-3/TRBV12-4|TRBJ2-7|TRBD1|.
CASSGGQGTYEQYF
TGTGCCAGCAGTGGTGGACAGGGGACCTACGAGCAGTACTTC
>TRBV12-5|TRBJ2-2|TRBD1|once
CASGWTGSTGELFF
TGTGCTAGTGGCTGGACAGGGTCGACCGGGGAGCTGTTTTTT
>TRBV5-5|TRBJ1-2|.|.
CASSQVGASVYGYTF
TGTGCCAGCAGCCAGGTTGGGGCCTCAGTCTATGGCTACACCTTC
>TRBV14|TRBJ2-3|TRBD1|.
CASSTTQGVYGTDTQYF
TGTGCCAGCAGCACAACGCAGGGGGTGTATGGCACAGATACGCAGTATTTT
>TRBV12-3/TRBV12-4|TRBJ1-3|TRBD1|few
CASRYRGPISGNTIYF
TGTGCCAGCAGGTACAGGGGACCTATCTCTGGAAACACCATATATTTT
>TRBV18|TRBJ2-5|.|few
CASSPPGEVMETQYF
TGTGCCAGCTCACCACCGGGGGAGGTCATGGAGACCCAGTACTTC
>TRBV6-5|TRBJ2-3|.|many
CASSYSPSNSDTQYF
TGTGCCAGCAGTTACTCCCCCTCCAACTCGGATACGCAGTATTTT
>TRBV24-1|TRBJ2-3|.|.
CATSDLTELPATQYF
TGTGCCACCAGTGATTTGACCGAACTCCCGGCTACGCAGTATTTT
>TRBV6-4|TRBJ2-3|TRBD2|.
CASSDLAGGTDTQYF
TGTGCCAGCAGTGACCTAGCGGGGGGGACAGATACGCAGTATTTT
>TRBV12-3/TRBV12-4|TRBJ2-3|TRBD1|.
CASSLAQGTDTQYF
TGTGCCAGCAGTTTAGCACAGGGGACGGATACGCAGTATTTT
>TRBV4-1|TRBJ1-2|.|.
CASSQADSPYGYTF
TGTGCCAGCAGCCAAGCCGACAGCCCCTATGGCTACACCTTC
>TRBV7-9|TRBJ2-2|TRBD1|many
CASSSFDRAGELFF
TGTGCCAGCAGCTCCTTCGACAGGGCCGGGGAGCTGTTTTTT
>TRBV7-8|TRBJ1-1|TRBD1|many
CASSLGGQGTGRWEAFF
TGTGCCAGCAGCCTAGGGGGACAGGGGACGGGACGATGGGAAGCTTTCTTT
>TRBV5-1|TRBJ1-1|.|few
CASSLLNAVPYYTEAFF
TGCGCCAGCAGCTTGCTAAATGCGGTCCCCTACTACACTGAAGCTTTCTTT
>TRBV6-1|TRBJ2-3|TRBD2|many
CASSYGGGTDTQYF
TGTGCCAGCAGTTATGGGGGGGGCACAGATACGCAGTATTTT